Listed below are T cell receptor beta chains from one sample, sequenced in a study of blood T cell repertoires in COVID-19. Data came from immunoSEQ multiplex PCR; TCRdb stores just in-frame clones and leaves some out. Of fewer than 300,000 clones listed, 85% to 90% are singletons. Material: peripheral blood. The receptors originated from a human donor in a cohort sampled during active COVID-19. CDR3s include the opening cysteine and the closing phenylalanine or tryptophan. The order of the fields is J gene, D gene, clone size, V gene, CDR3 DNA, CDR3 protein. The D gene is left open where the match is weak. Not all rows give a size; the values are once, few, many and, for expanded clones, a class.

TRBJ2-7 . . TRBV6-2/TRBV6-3 TGTGCCAGCAGCCCCTTTGACGAGCAGTACTTC CASSPFDEQYF
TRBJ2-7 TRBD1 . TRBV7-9 TGTGCCAGCAGCCCGGGACAGCAGAACTCCTACGAGCAGTACTTC CASSPGQQNSYEQYF
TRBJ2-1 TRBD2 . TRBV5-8 TGTGCCAGCAGCTTGTGGGGGACTAGCGAGTTTATTAACAATGAGCAGTTCTTC CASSLWGTSEFINNEQFF
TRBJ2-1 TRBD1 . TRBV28 TGTGCCAGCAGTTTCGAGGGGGCGTACAATGAGCAGTTCTTC CASSFEGAYNEQFF
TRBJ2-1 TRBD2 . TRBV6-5 TGTGCCAGCACTCTAAGCGGGAGGGGTGAGCAGTTCTTC CASTLSGRGEQFF
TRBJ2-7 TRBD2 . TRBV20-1 TGCAGTGCTAGTGGTAGCGGGAGATTAGTATACGAGCAGTACTTC CSASGSGRLVYEQYF
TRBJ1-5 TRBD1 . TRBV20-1 TGCAGTGCTAGTCAGGGGGCGAGCAATCAGCCCCAGCATTTT CSASQGASNQPQHF
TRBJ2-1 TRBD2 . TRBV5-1 TGCGCCAGCAGCTTGGGAGGCGGGAGTTCCTACAATGAGCAGTTCTTC CASSLGGGSSYNEQFF
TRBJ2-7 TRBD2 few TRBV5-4 TGTGCCAGCAGCCCGACTAGCGGCGGTCGTGGGGGGGAGCAGTACTTC CASSPTSGGRGGEQYF
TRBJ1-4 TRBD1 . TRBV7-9 TGTGCCAGCAGAAGGGACAGCTCAAATGAAAAACTGTTTTTT CASRRDSSNEKLFF